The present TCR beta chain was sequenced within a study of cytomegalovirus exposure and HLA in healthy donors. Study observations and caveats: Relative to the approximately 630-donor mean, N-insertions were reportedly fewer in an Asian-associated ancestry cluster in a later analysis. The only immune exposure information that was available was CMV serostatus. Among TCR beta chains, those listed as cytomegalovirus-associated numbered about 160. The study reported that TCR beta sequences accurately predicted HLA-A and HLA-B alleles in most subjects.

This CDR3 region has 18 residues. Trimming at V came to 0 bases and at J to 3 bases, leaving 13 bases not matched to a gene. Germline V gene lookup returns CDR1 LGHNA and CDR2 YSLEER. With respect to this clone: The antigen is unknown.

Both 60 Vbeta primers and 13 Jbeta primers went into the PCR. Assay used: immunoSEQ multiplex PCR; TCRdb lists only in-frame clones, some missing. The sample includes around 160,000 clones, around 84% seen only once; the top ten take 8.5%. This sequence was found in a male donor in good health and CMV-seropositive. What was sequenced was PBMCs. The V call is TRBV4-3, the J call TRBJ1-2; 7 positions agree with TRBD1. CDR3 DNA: TGCGCCAGCAGCCAAGAGAGGGGGCCTTCACCCAGATACTATGGCTACACCTTC. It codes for CASSQERGPSPRYYGYTF.